The T cell receptor beta chain described here comes from a study of cytomegalovirus exposure and HLA in healthy donors. A multiplex PCR was run with 60 Vbeta primers and 13 Jbeta primers. The repertoire was sequenced with immunoSEQ multiplex PCR; TCRdb's copy has only in-frame clones and lacks some. This table holds about 55,000 clones, 60% to 80% found once. The length of the CDR3 is 14 residues. From germline, CDR1 is WNHNN and CDR2 SYGVQD (reference sequence). V dropped 5 bases and J dropped 2 bases, with 9 bases sitting between them. Sequencing used PBMCs. The chain carries TRBV10-1 and TRBJ2-2; TRBD1 is a possible D gene (5 bases). The receptor was isolated from a female donor in good health and CMV-seronegative. The CDR3 reads CASSTGPNTGELFF. The CDR3 DNA reads as TGCGCCAGCAGTACAGGACCCAACACCGGGGAGCTGTTTTTT.